Listed here are 28 T cell receptor beta chains from one sample, sequenced in a study of metastatic and nonmetastatic thyroid tumors. TCRdb reprocessed the PCR reads using MiXCR. The profile covers more than 20,000 clones, with roughly a quarter appearing a single time and around 10% taken by the ten largest. Each patient went into thyroid surgery without having received any treatment. The sample consisted of tumor tissue. The receptors here all came from a male donor with papillary thyroid cancer or a benign thyroid nodule (not recorded which). Some clones in this sample may be carry-over from other donors' samples.

This clone was recorded many times. The rearrangement links TRBV28 to TRBJ1-1, with D hard to call. Germline CDR1 reads MDHEN; CDR2 reads SYDVKM. The CDR3 contains 12 residues. The V end was cut by 5 bases, the J end by 0 bases, with 4 bases between. DNA of the CDR3: TGTGCCAGCAGTCAGATGAACACTGAAGCTTTCTTT. Translation: CASSQMNTEAFF.

This clone was counted only a few times. Possible read error: a much larger clone is one base away. Other nucleotide sequences from this sample produce the same CDR3. The J gene is TRBJ1-2, the V gene TRBV27; possible D gene TRBD1, 5 bases. V was clipped by 4 bases and J by 5 bases, with 20 bases between them. Germline CDR1 MNHEY, CDR2 SMNVEV (reference sequence). This CDR3 has 16 amino acids. CDR3 DNA sequence: TGTGCCAGCAGTTCCACTCCCGGACAAGCCTATTATGGCTACACCTTC. Encoded protein: CASSSTPGQAYYGYTF.

The table lists this clone with many counts. A junction boundary mismatches the germline segment, possibly from a read error. Distinct nucleotide sequences in the sample also encode this CDR3. The genes are TRBV24-1 and TRBJ2-2, with a tentative D call TRBD2 (5 bases). CDR1 is KGHDR, CDR2 SFDVKD, per germline. CDR3 length equals 12 residues. In DNA, the CDR3 is TGTGCCACCGGAAAGACAACCGGGGAGCTGTTCTTT. Translated, it gives CATGKTTGELFF.

This clone was observed a few times. This chain connects TRBV6-1 to TRBJ1-4; D is perhaps TRBD1 (5 bases). CDR3 length equals 15 residues. Trimming took off 0 bases at V and 7 bases at J, with 12 bases between the two ends. Germline-derived CDR1 and CDR2 are MNHNS and SASEGT. The DNA for the CDR3 is TGTGCCAGCAGTGAAGCATCGACAGCTGCTGAAAAACTGTTTTTT. Protein sequence: CASSEASTAAEKLFF.

Many counts were recorded for this clone. This chain joins TRBV28 and TRBJ2-2; TRBD1 matches 8 bases. The germline gives CDR1 MDHEN, CDR2 SYDVKM. The V gene end was trimmed by 8 bases and the J gene end by 7 bases; junction bases not matched to a gene: 12. This CDR3 has 15 amino acids. This CDR3 is CASSIPQGAGGELFF. The CDR3 coding sequence is TGTGCCAGCTCCATCCCGCAGGGGGCAGGCGGGGAGCTGTTTTTT.

At least ten counts were recorded for this clone. The chain has TRBV6-6 and TRBJ2-1, with TRBD2 as a possible D gene (5 bases). Germline V lookup: CDR1 MNHNY, CDR2 SVGAGI (reference sequence). This CDR3 is 18 amino acids long. V lost 0 bases and J lost 11, with 26 bases in between. The CDR3, as DNA: TGTGCCAGCAGTTACTCTCCCCGTGTCCTGAATCCGAGGGCCCAGCAGTTCTTC. Residues: CASSYSPRVLNPRAQQFF.

By frequency in the sample, this clone is medium-sized. The genes are TRBV6-1 and TRBJ1-1, with TRBD1 matching over 7 bases. This CDR3 has 15 residues. Germline CDR1 is MNHNS and CDR2 is SASEGT. The J segment lost 1 base and the V segment lost 6 bases, leaving 8 bases of the junction unmatched. DNA of the CDR3: TGTGCCAGCAGGAGCCCCCAGGGGGAGAACACTGAAGCTTTCTTT. This codes for CASRSPQGENTEAFF.

This chain uses TRBV2 with TRBJ2-7; D remains ambiguous. CDR1 and CDR2 (germline): SNHLY, FYNNEI. V was clipped by 7 bases and J by 4 bases, with 11 bases between them. The CDR3 spans 12 residues. As DNA, the CDR3 is TGTGCCAGCAAGGGCGCCTTTTACGAGCAGTACTTC. It specifies CASKGAFYEQYF.

The gene calls are TRBV3-1 and TRBJ2-3; 9 bases map to TRBD2. The V gene's germline CDR1 is LGHDT and CDR2 YNNKEL (reference sequence). The J segment lost 4 bases and the V segment lost 3 bases, leaving 5 bases of the junction unmatched. The CDR3 length is 15 residues. The CDR3 nucleotides are TGTGCCAGCAGCCATCTTAGCGGGAGACCAGATACGCAGTATTTT. It specifies CASSHLSGRPDTQYF.

This clone was detected ten times or more. The chain links TRBV20-1 to TRBJ2-3; no definite D call. The CDR3 is 13 amino acids. V dropped 3 bases and J dropped 0 bases, with 7 bases sitting between them. Germline CDR1 and CDR2: DFQATT and SNEGSKA (reference sequence). The CDR3 region is CSASRDSTDTQYF. The CDR3, as DNA: TGCAGTGCTAGTAGGGATAGCACAGATACGCAGTATTTT.

This clone was observed at least ten times. The V gene is TRBV10-1, the J gene TRBJ2-1, with TRBD2 identical over 10 bases. This CDR3 region has 14 residues. V dropped 5 bases and J dropped 8; count of bases not matched to a gene: 6. Germline V CDR1 and CDR2: WNHNN, SYGVQD (reference sequence). CDR3 coding DNA: TGCGCCAGCAGTCAATGGACTAGCGGCGATGAGCAGTTCTTC. Translated, it gives CASSQWTSGDEQFF.

Turning to this clone: Germline and junction disagree at one end, which may indicate a read error. This chain joins TRBV5-8 and TRBJ2-2; D not resolved. Looked up from germline, CDR1 is SGHTS and CDR2 is YDEGEE. The CDR3 runs 16 residues. CDR3 DNA: TGTGCCAGCAGCTTGGCATCCCCCGCGAACACCGGTGAGCTGTTTTTT. Its protein product is CASSLASPANTGELFF. Filled out from reference TRBV5-8 and TRBJ2-2, the complete variable domain reads EAGVTQSPTHLIKTRGQQATLRCSPISGHTSVYWYQQALGLGLQFLLWYDEGEERNRGNFPPRFSGRQFPNYSSELNVNALELEDSALYLCASSLASPANTGELFFGEGSRLTVL.

This clone is medium-sized (0.01 to 0.1%). This rearrangement joins TRBV15 to TRBJ1-2; D not certain. The CDR3 covers 13 residues. Germline lookup yields CDR1 LNHNV and CDR2 YYDKDF (reference sequence). Trimming shortened V by 1 base and J by 4 bases, and 7 bases separated the two germline ends. As DNA, the CDR3 is TGTGCCACCAGCAGAGCGGCAGGCTATGGCTACACCTTC. It codes for CATSRAAGYGYTF.

This clone came up many times. J is TRBJ1-2 and V is TRBV20-1, with TRBD1 identical over 10 bases. V trimming: 3 bases; J trimming: 3 bases; junction bases outside the gene matches: 1. This CDR3 has 13 amino acids. Germline CDR1 is DFQATT and CDR2 is SNEGSKA (reference sequence). In nucleotides, the CDR3 is TGCAGTGCTAGGACAGGGGGCGACTATGGCTACACCTTC. Translating it yields CSARTGGDYGYTF.

By proportion, this clone is medium-sized (0.01 to 0.1%). The chain combines TRBV6-1 with TRBJ1-6; D is undetermined. Germline CDR1 and CDR2: MNHNS and SASEGT. The CDR3 has 14 residues. V was shortened by 8 bases and J by 7 bases, with 15 bases between the two germline ends. The CDR3 loop is CASAPTRGNSPLHF. DNA of the CDR3: TGTGCCAGCGCGCCTACCAGAGGCAATTCACCCCTCCACTTT.

This clone was counted ten times or more. The rearrangement uses TRBV7-6 and TRBJ1-6; TRBD1 is a possible D gene (6 bases). The germline V and J ends were trimmed by 6 bases and 0 bases, with 12 bases remaining between them. This CDR3 has 16 amino acids. Germline V gene data show CDR1 as SGHVS and CDR2 as FNYEAQ. The DNA for the CDR3 is TGTGCCAGCAGACTAGGGGGATACTCCTATAATTCACCCCTCCACTTT. Translated: CASRLGGYSYNSPLHF.

Ten or more counts support this clone. V is TRBV6-2 or TRBV6-3 and J is TRBJ1-5, with 7 bases aligning to TRBD1. This CDR3 has 17 amino acids. Germline V gives CDR1 MNHEY, CDR2 SVGEGT. The ends lost 4 bases at V and 3 bases at J; junction bases unmatched: 12. The CDR3 reads CASSFTIADRVNQPQHF. CDR3 in DNA: TGTGCCAGCAGTTTTACAATAGCCGACAGGGTCAATCAGCCCCAGCATTTT.

This clone was picked up many times. The rearrangement joins TRBV12-3 or TRBV12-4 to TRBJ2-1, with a tentative D call TRBD2 (5 bases). V lost 1 base to trimming and J lost 4 bases, with 14 bases between them. The CDR3 has 16 residues. The CDR3 loop is CASSLGLGDLYNEQFF. CDR3 bases: TGTGCCAGCAGTTTAGGCCTCGGGGATCTGTACAATGAGCAGTTCTTC.

There are many counts of this clone. This chain connects TRBV7-9 to TRBJ2-7; 7 positions agree with TRBD1. The ends lost 5 bases at V and 3 bases at J; junction bases unmatched: 4. The CDR3 is made up of 13 amino acids. Looked up from germline, CDR1 is SEHNR and CDR2 is FQNEAQ (reference sequence). The CDR3 DNA reads TGTGCCAGCAGCGGGAGACAGGGCTACGAGCAGTACTTC. It is translated as CASSGRQGYEQYF.

This clone was seen a few times. The chain carries TRBV6-5 and TRBJ2-1; 10 nucleotides align to TRBD2. Trimming at V came to 2 bases and at J to 4 bases, leaving 8 bases not matched to a gene. This CDR3 region has 17 residues. Germline CDR1 and CDR2: MNHEY and SVGAGI. The CDR3 bases are TGTGCCAGCAGTTACCCCTACGGACTAGCGGTGTACAATGAGCAGTTCTTC. Its translation: CASSYPYGLAVYNEQFF.

This clone occurred many times. The J gene is TRBJ2-5, the V gene TRBV7-6; 7 nucleotides agree with TRBD2. The CDR3 covers 16 residues. Trimming at V came to 3 bases and at J to 3 bases, leaving 10 bases not matched to a gene. CDR1 and CDR2 (germline): SGHVS, FNYEAQ. This CDR3 is CASSFGAGRVKETQYF. The CDR3, as DNA: TGTGCCAGCAGCTTTGGGGCAGGGAGGGTGAAAGAGACCCAGTACTTC.

As to this clone: A much larger clone differs from this one at a single base, so this may be a read error. The chain employs TRBV6-4 and TRBJ2-3; D is undetermined. The CDR3 is 14 amino acids. Trimming removed 4 bases at V and 2 bases at J, with 10 bases between. Germline lookup yields CDR1 MRHNA and CDR2 SNTAGT. For the CDR3, the DNA is TGTGCCAGCAGTGCCTCGTCGGACACAGATACGCAGTATTTT. Translation: CASSASSDTDTQYF.

This clone has ten or more counts. This chain uses TRBV7-6 with TRBJ1-2; D might be TRBD1 (5 bases). CDR1 is SGHVS, CDR2 FNYEAQ, per germline. V was clipped by 3 bases and J by 0 bases, with 5 bases between them. This CDR3 is 13 amino acids long. CDR3 nucleotides: TGTGCCAGCAGCTTGGGACCTAACTATGGCTACACCTTC. Protein: CASSLGPNYGYTF.

This clone was found many times. The genes are TRBV20-1 and TRBJ2-1; D is perhaps TRBD2 (5 bases). The CDR3 is made up of 11 amino acids. V lost 0 bases, J lost 16 bases, and 13 bases lay in between. Germline CDR1 and CDR2: DFQATT and SNEGSKA (reference sequence). CDR3: CSARDLSGTFF. Here the CDR3 DNA reads TGCAGTGCTAGAGATCTCAGCGGCACTTTCTTC.

This clone was counted at least ten times. Being one base from a much bigger clone, this may be a read error. Other DNA sequences from this sample encode an identical CDR3 as well. The chain carries TRBV6-1 and TRBJ2-7; D might be TRBD1 (6 bases). Germline V gene sequence: CDR1 MNHNS, CDR2 SASEGT. This CDR3 contains 14 residues. CDR3: CASSEDRGSYEQYF. The CDR3 DNA reads as TGTGCCAGTAGTGAGGACAGAGGCTCCTACGAGCAGTACTTC.

This clone was recorded many times. V is TRBV19 and J is TRBJ2-6; TRBD1 might be the D (6 bases). This CDR3 is built from 15 residues. With 7 bases removed from V and 2 bases from J, the gap between germline ends came to 12 bases. CDR1 is LNHDA and CDR2 is SQIVND in the germline V gene (reference sequence). The CDR3 here is CASTRTGTGANVLTF. DNA of the CDR3: TGTGCCAGTACTCGTACAGGGACTGGGGCCAACGTCCTGACTTTC.

The chain uses TRBV20-1 and TRBJ2-7; weak D call: TRBD2 (5 bases). V was clipped by 5 bases and J by 2 bases, with 13 bases between them. Germline V gives CDR1 DFQATT, CDR2 SNEGSKA (reference sequence). This CDR3 has 13 residues. The CDR3 sequence: CSAGPAEPYEQYF. The CDR3 region has the DNA TGCAGTGCTGGGCCAGCGGAACCCTACGAGCAGTACTTC.

This clone was seen a handful of times. Likely a read error: the CDR3 ends without its conserved phenylalanine or tryptophan. The rearrangement uses TRBV5-6 and TRBJ2-7, with D unresolved. The CDR3 sequence is 11 residues long. V was trimmed by 1 base and J by 7 bases, leaving 6 bases between them. The germline V gene encodes CDR1 SGHDT and CDR2 YYEEEE. The CDR3 spells CASSLLGEQYL. The CDR3 bases are TGTGCCAGCAGCTTGTTGGGGGAGCAGTACCTC.